The 5 T cell receptor beta chains below come from one sample, sequenced in a study of blood T cell repertoires in COVID-19. TCRdb's copy holds only in-frame clones and misses some; the assay was immunoSEQ multiplex PCR. The sample includes about 54,000 clones, roughly 80% of them seen just once. The sequenced sample was peripheral blood. Source of these receptors: a human donor in a cohort sampled during active or convalescent COVID-19.

The V gene is TRBV30, the J gene TRBJ1-1; TRBD1 might be the D (6 bases). V lost 5 bases and J lost 1, with 11 bases in between. The CDR3 has 13 residues. Germline V gene data show CDR1 as GTSNPN and CDR2 as SVGIG (reference sequence). The CDR3 loop is CAWSRGGNTEAFF. The CDR3, as DNA: TGTGCCTGGTCGAGGGGGGGGAACACTGAAGCTTTCTTT. The variable domain in full, completed from reference TRBV30 and TRBJ1-1, reads SQTIHQWPATLVQPVGSPLSLECTVEGTSNPNLYWYRQAAGRGLQLLFYSVGIGQISSEVPQNLSASRPQDRQFILSSKKLLLSDSGFYLCAWSRGGNTEAFFGQGTRLTVV.

The V and J genes are TRBV4-1 and TRBJ2-5; no clear D. The CDR3 loop spans 12 amino acids. V was clipped by 0 bases and J by 7 bases, with 6 bases between them. From germline, CDR1 is MGHRA and CDR2 YSYEKL. The CDR3 region is CASSQDRRTQYF. The DNA for the CDR3 is TGCGCCAGCAGCCAAGATAGGAGGACCCAGTACTTC.

The gene calls are TRBV11-1 and TRBJ2-5, with TRBD2 as a possible D gene (6 bases). This CDR3 has 11 amino acids. Trimming pared 4 bases from V and 11 bases from J, leaving 11 bases between. From germline, CDR1 is SGHAT and CDR2 FQDESV (reference sequence). CDR3 residues: CASSYLTRQYF. The CDR3, as DNA: TGTGCCAGCAGCTATCTGACTAGACAGTACTTC.

This clone was seen only a few times. The rearrangement joins TRBV6-5 to TRBJ1-4; D is ambiguous. The CDR3 extends over 15 amino acids. CDR1 is MNHEY, CDR2 SVGAGI, per germline. V lost 4 bases to trimming and J lost 5 bases, with 14 bases between them. The CDR3 DNA reads as TGTGCCAGCAGTTGGGGATCCGGGAGGAATGAAAAACTGTTTTTT. Translation gives CASSWGSGRNEKLFF.

This chain connects TRBV7-6 to TRBJ2-3; D is uncertain. Germline V gene sequence: CDR1 SGHVS, CDR2 FNYEAQ. The CDR3 covers 14 residues. Trimming removed 5 bases from V and 3 bases from J, with 12 bases in between. The CDR3 DNA is TGTGCCAGCAGCCCATCCCCTATGACAGATACGCAGTATTTT. Translated: CASSPSPMTDTQYF.